This T cell receptor beta chain emerged from a study of a mutant IDH1 vaccine in newly diagnosed glioma. At the level of the study: Eight vaccinations went to patients in weeks 1, 3, 5, 7, 11, 15, 19, 23. Vaccinations were initiated 4-6 weeks following radiotherapy alone, or were given together with temozolomide cycles. Study observations and caveats: Patients showed vaccine-induced immune responses at a rate of roughly 93%.

The sample's time point: week 5, during vaccination. In every dose of vaccine, 300 ug of mutant IDH1 20-mer peptide was given alongside topical imiquimod. Patients carried new grade 3 or 4 IDH1-mutant astrocytomas lacking nuclear ATRX. Assay used: immunoSEQ multiplex PCR; TCRdb lists only in-frame clones, some missing. The data show roughly 34,000 clones, with 80% to 90% seen just once and around 10% held by the top ten. Per the germline V gene, CDR1 is DFQATT and CDR2 is SNEGSKA (reference sequence). The CDR3 length is 8 residues. V shed 6 bases and J shed 5 bases, with 2 bases lying between them. About this clone: What it binds is not known.

The specimen was PBMCs, collected from a glioma patient whose treatment included an IDH1 peptide vaccine. The clonotype was recovered from a man between 50 and 59 years old with glioma. The chain has TRBV20-1 and TRBJ2-7; D ambiguous. The CDR3 loop is CSADEQYF. As DNA, the CDR3 is TGCAGTGCGGACGAGCAGTACTTC.